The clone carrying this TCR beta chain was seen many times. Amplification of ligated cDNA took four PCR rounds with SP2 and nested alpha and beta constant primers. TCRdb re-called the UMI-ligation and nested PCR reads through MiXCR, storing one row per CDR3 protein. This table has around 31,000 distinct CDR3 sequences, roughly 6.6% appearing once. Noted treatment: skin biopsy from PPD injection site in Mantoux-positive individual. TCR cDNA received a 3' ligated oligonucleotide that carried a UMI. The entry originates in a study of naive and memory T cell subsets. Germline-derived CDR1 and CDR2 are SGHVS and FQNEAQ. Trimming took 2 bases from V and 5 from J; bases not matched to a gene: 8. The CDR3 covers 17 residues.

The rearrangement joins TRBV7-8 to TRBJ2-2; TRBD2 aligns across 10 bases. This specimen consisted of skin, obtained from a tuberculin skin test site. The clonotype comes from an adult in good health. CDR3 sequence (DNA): TGTGCCAGCAGCTTACCTAGCGGGGGATATCCGACCGGGGAGCTGTTTTTT. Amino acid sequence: CASSLPSGGYPTGELFF.